These T cell receptor beta chains were read from a single sample in a study of PD-1 blockade in classical Hodgkin lymphoma. Using immunoSEQ multiplex PCR, the repertoire was profiled, and TCRdb retains in-frame clones only, with some absent. Of over 11,000 clones listed, 75% to 85% are singletons. The sequencing here drew on peripheral blood mononuclear cells (PBMCs), taken before the second cycle of nivolumab. The origin of the receptors is a human donor with classical Hodgkin lymphoma. Each CDR3 is given with its conserved first and last residue. The D gene is left open where the match is weak. Expanded clones are given a class, and other clones once, few, many or no size at all.

D	size	J	V	DNA	CDR3
.	few	TRBJ2-4	TRBV5-1	TGCGCCAGCAGCTTCCCAGGCCGAGAAAACATTCAGTACTTC	CASSFPGRENIQYF
.	.	TRBJ1-5	TRBV15	TGTGCCACCAGCAGGGACCGTTCCGGCAATCAGCCCCAGCATTTT	CATSRDRSGNQPQHF
.	few	TRBJ1-5	TRBV29-1	TGCAGCGGGTCAGGGGTAGATCAGCCCCAGCATTTT	CSGSGVDQPQHF
.	once	TRBJ2-7	TRBV21-1	TGTGCCAGCACCAACCAGACGCCTCCATGTTCCTACGAGCAGTACTTC	CASTNQTPPCSYEQYF
TRBD1	.	TRBJ2-2	TRBV2	TGTGCCAGCGGTAGGACAGGGCCCACCGGGGAGCTGTTTTTT	CASGRTGPTGELFF
.	.	TRBJ1-4	TRBV6-6	TGTGCCAGCAGTTACCAGGGGACCCAAAAACTGTTTTTT	CASSYQGTQKLFF
.	once	TRBJ2-7	TRBV6-5	TGTGCCAGCAGTTACGGGACGGAGAGCTCCTACGAGCAGTACTTC	CASSYGTESSYEQYF
.	.	TRBJ2-2	TRBV14	TGTGCCAGCAGCCCTCAACTACTAGGCGGGGAGCTGTTTTTT	CASSPQLLGGELFF
TRBD1	.	TRBJ1-2	TRBV25-1	TGTGCCAGCAGTGGTACAGGGGGGGGTGGCTACACCTTC	CASSGTGGGGYTF
.	.	TRBJ2-1	TRBV19	TGTGCCAGTAGTATAGGGACTCACTCCTACAATGAGCAGTTCTTC	CASSIGTHSYNEQFF
.	.	TRBJ1-3	TRBV5-4	TGCGCCAGCAGCCAGGACCTCAGCTCTGGAAACACCATATATTTT	CASSQDLSSGNTIYF
TRBD1	.	TRBJ1-5	TRBV10-3	TGTGCCATCAGTACAGGGGGTGGCAATCAGCCCCAGCATTTT	CAISTGGGNQPQHF
.	.	TRBJ1-1	TRBV19	TGTGCCAGCGGCCTATGGAGGACTGAAGCTTTCTTT	CASGLWRTEAFF
.	.	TRBJ2-4	TRBV6-5	TGTGCCAGCAGTTACTCCTCGGACGCGGTAGGAAACATTCAGTACTTC	CASSYSSDAVGNIQYF
.	.	TRBJ2-5	TRBV14	TGTGCCAGCAGCCAAGTTCAGGCAGGGCTAACGTACTTC	CASSQVQAGLTYF
.	.	TRBJ1-5	TRBV7-9	TGTGCCAGCAGCCCACAGGGAGGGGTCGATCAGCCCCAGCATTTT	CASSPQGGVDQPQHF
.	large	TRBJ2-1	TRBV5-1	TGCGCCAGCAGCTTGGTGGTGGCGCCAAACAATGAGCAGTTCTTC	CASSLVVAPNNEQFF
TRBD2	.	TRBJ2-1	TRBV28	TGTGCCAGCAGTCTCATAGCGGGGGGGTACTACAATGAGCAGTTCTTC	CASSLIAGGYYNEQFF
TRBD1	.	TRBJ1-5	TRBV19	TGTGCCAGTAGCGGGACAGGGGAACAGCCCCAGCATTTT	CASSGTGEQPQHF
.	few	TRBJ1-1	TRBV7-9	TGTGCCAGCAGCTCCGAGCCGCGGAACACTGAAGCTTTCTTT	CASSSEPRNTEAFF
TRBD1	once	TRBJ2-2	TRBV5-4	TGTGCCAGCAGCGTGGGACAGCGTAACACCGGGGAGCTGTTTTTT	CASSVGQRNTGELFF
.	once	TRBJ2-7	TRBV6-5	TGTGCCAGCAGTCTCCCCGATATGAGGGAGCAGTACTTC	CASSLPDMREQYF
TRBD2	.	TRBJ2-1	TRBV5-4	TGTGCCAGCAGCTTGGGGCTGCGGGGGAGCTCCCCGACCCCCGAGCAGTTCTTC	CASSLGLRGSSPTPEQFF
.	few	TRBJ2-7	TRBV28	TGTGCCAGCAGTTTATTAATTTCCACCTACGAGCAGTACTTC	CASSLLISTYEQYF
TRBD2	.	TRBJ2-1	TRBV2	TGTGCCATCCCCCCCAGGACTAGCGGGGCTGAGAGGCCCGACAATGAGCAGTTCTTC	CAIPPRTSGAERPDNEQFF
TRBD2	.	TRBJ2-5	TRBV6-6	TGTGCCAGCAGCCCAGGGACTAGCGGGCAAGAGACCCAGTACTTC	CASSPGTSGQETQYF
.	medium-sized	TRBJ1-6	TRBV2	TGTGCCAGCCTTCGGGGGGGTCGGGGGTCACCCCTCCACTTT	CASLRGGRGSPLHF
.	.	TRBJ2-2	TRBV7-3	TGTGCCAGCAGCTCGACTCAGGGGAGAACCGGGGAGCTGTTTTTT	CASSSTQGRTGELFF
TRBD2	.	TRBJ2-3	TRBV25-1	TGTGCCAGCAGTGGTACTAGCGGGGGGGCAGATACGCAGTATTTT	CASSGTSGGADTQYF
.	few	TRBJ1-1	TRBV5-1	TGCGCCAGCAGCTTGGGGTCTTTAAACACTGAAGCTTTCTTT	CASSLGSLNTEAFF
.	.	TRBJ2-2	TRBV19	TGTGCCAGTAGTATACAGGGTGGGCAGAACACCGGGGAGCTGTTTTTT	CASSIQGGQNTGELFF
.	.	TRBJ2-3	TRBV6-4	TGTGCCAGCAGACGACAGCCCACGAGCACAGATACGCAGTATTTT	CASRRQPTSTDTQYF
.	.	TRBJ1-5	TRBV2	TGTGCCAGCAATAGGGCGGCGAATCAGCCCCAGCATTTT	CASNRAANQPQHF
.	.	TRBJ1-6	TRBV5-1	TGCGCCAGCAGCTTGGACAGTATCTCACCCCTCCACTTT	CASSLDSISPLHF
.	.	TRBJ2-2	TRBV2	TGTGCCAGCAGTGTATACACCGGGGAGCTGTTTTTT	CASSVYTGELFF
.	.	TRBJ2-7	TRBV7-2	TGTGCCAGCAGCGGGGGTCCGGGACCCTACGAGCAGTACTTC	CASSGGPGPYEQYF
.	few	TRBJ1-5	TRBV27	TGTGCCAGCAGACTTGGGGAGGGACAGCCCCAGCATTTT	CASRLGEGQPQHF
.	.	TRBJ1-4	TRBV6-1	TGTGCCAGCAGTGCTCAACCGGCACGGGGTGAAAAACTGTTTTTT	CASSAQPARGEKLFF
.	.	TRBJ2-2	TRBV10-3	TGTGCCATCAGTGAGTCCAGGGTCGGGGCGAACACCGGGGAGCTGTTTTTT	CAISESRVGANTGELFF
TRBD1	once	TRBJ1-2	TRBV7-3	TGTGCCAGCAGCTTAGGGACAGGGTCATCCATCGCCAACTATGGCTACACCTTC	CASSLGTGSSIANYGYTF
TRBD1	.	TRBJ1-2	TRBV7-6	TGTGCCAGCAGCTCCTACCGGGACAGGGGGTTTGGAGGCTACACCTTC	CASSSYRDRGFGGYTF
.	.	TRBJ1-1	TRBV19	TGTGCCAGTAGTTTGACGGTTAACACTGAAGCTTTCTTT	CASSLTVNTEAFF
.	few	TRBJ1-4	TRBV5-1	TGCGCCAGCAGCTTGGTGGGGTCAACTAATGAAAAACTGTTTTTT	CASSLVGSTNEKLFF
.	.	TRBJ2-7	TRBV5-5	TGTGCCAGCAGCGAAGGAAACTACGAGCAGTACTTC	CASSEGNYEQYF
.	.	TRBJ1-1	TRBV5-1	TGCGCCAGCAGCCCCATAAGTCAGGGGTTAACTGAAGCTTTCTTT	CASSPISQGLTEAFF
.	.	TRBJ1-4	TRBV27	TGTGCCAGCAGAGGTCTGCAGGAAATCGAAAAACTGTTTTTT	CASRGLQEIEKLFF
.	.	TRBJ2-5	TRBV5-1	TGCGCCAGCAGCCCCTGGCCCCAAGAGACCCAGTACTTC	CASSPWPQETQYF
.	.	TRBJ2-1	TRBV5-1	TGCGCCAGCATCGATTTTGGGGGGAATGAGCAGTTCTTC	CASIDFGGNEQFF